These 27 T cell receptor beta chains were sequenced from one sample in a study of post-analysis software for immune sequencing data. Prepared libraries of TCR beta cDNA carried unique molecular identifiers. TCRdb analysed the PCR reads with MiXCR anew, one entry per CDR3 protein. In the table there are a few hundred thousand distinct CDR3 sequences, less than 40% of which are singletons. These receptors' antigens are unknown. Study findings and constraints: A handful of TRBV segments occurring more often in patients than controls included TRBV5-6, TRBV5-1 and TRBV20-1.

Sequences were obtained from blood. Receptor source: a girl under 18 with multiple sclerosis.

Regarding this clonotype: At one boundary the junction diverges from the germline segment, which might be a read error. The CDR3 sequence: CVSSTGLAGARAQYF. The CDR3 DNA sequence: TGTGTCAGCAGCACGGGACTAGCGGGGGCGAGGGCGCAGTATTTT. The V call is TRBV12-3 or TRBV12-4, the J call TRBJ2-3, with 14 bases lining up with TRBD2. The CDR3 extends over 15 amino acids.

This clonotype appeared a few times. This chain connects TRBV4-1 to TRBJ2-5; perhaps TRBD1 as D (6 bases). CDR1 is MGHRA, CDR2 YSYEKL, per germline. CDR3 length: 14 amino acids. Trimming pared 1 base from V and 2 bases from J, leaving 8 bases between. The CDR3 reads CASSQATGQETQYF. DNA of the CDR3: TGCGCCAGCAGCCAAGCGACAGGACAAGAGACCCAGTACTTC.

CDR3 sequence reads: CASSLVGGFVHEQYF. DNA for the CDR3: TGCGCCAGCAGCTTGGTGGGGGGTTTTGTGCACGAGCAGTACTTC. The chain employs TRBV5-1 and TRBJ2-5; possible D gene TRBD2, 6 bases. The DNA end lines up better with TRBJ2-7; the J call may be wrong. Per the germline V gene, CDR1 is SGHRS and CDR2 is YFSETQ. The CDR3 has 15 amino acids.

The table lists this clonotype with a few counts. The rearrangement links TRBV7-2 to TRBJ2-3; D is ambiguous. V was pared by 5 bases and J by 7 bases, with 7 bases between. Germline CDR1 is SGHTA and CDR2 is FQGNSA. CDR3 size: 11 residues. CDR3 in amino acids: CASSQLYTQYF. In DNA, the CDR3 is TGTGCCAGCAGCCAACTTTATACGCAGTATTTT. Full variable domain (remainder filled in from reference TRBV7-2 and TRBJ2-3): GAGVSQSPSNKVTEKGKDVELRCDPISGHTALYWYRQSLGQGLEFLIYFQGNSAPDKSGLPSDRFSAERTGGSVSTLTIQRTQQEDSAVYLCASSQLYTQYFGPGTRLTVL.

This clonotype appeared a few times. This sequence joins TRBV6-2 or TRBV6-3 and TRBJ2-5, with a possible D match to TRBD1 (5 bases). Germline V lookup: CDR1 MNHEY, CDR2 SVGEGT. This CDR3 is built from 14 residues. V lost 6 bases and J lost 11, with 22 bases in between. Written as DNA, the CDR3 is TGTGCCAGCAGCTTTCGGACACTCCTACGAGAGCAGTACTTC. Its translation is CASSFRTLLREQYF.

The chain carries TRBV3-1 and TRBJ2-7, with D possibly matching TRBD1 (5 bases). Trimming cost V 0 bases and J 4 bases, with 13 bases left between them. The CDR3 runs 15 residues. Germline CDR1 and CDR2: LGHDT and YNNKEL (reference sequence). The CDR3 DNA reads TGTGCCAGCAGCCAAGATCACAGGCCTGGGTACGAGCAGTACTTC. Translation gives CASSQDHRPGYEQYF.

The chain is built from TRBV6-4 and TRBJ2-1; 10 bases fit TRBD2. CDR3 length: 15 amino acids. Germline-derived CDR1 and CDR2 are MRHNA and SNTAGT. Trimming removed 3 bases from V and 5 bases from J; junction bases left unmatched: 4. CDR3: CASSELAGRHNEQFF. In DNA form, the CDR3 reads TGTGCCAGCAGTGAACTAGCGGGGAGGCACAATGAGCAGTTCTTC.

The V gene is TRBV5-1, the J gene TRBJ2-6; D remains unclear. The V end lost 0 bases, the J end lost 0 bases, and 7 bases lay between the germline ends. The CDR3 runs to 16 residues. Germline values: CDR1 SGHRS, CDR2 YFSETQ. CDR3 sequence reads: CASSLDSSSGANVLTF. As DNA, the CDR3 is TGCGCCAGCAGCTTGGACAGCAGCTCTGGGGCCAACGTCCTGACTTTC. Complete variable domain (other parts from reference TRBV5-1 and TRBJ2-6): KAGVTQTPRYLIKTRGQQVTLSCSPISGHRSVSWYQQTPGQGLQFLFEYFSETQRNKGNFPGRFSGRQFSNSRSEMNVSTLELGDSALYLCASSLDSSSGANVLTFGAGSRLTVL.

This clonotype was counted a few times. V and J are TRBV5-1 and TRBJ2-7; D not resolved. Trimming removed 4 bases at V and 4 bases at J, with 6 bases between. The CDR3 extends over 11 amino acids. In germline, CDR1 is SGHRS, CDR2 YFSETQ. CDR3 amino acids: CASSTQYEQYF. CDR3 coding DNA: TGCGCCAGCAGCACACAGTACGAGCAGTACTTC. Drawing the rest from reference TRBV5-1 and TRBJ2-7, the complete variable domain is KAGVTQTPRYLIKTRGQQVTLSCSPISGHRSVSWYQQTPGQGLQFLFEYFSETQRNKGNFPGRFSGRQFSNSRSEMNVSTLELGDSALYLCASSTQYEQYFGPGTRLTVT.

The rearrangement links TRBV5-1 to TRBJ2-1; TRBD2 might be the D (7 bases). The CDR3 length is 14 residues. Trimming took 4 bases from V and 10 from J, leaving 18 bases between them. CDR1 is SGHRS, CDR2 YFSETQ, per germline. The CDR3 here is CASSVGQPGGEQFF. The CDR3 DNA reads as TGCGCCAGCAGCGTCGGACAGCCGGGAGGCGAGCAGTTCTTC.

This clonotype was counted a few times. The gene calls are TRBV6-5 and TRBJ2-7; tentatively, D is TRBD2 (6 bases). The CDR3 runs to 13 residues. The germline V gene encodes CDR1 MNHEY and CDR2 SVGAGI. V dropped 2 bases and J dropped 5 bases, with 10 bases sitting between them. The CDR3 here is CASSYVRGNEQYF. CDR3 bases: TGTGCCAGCAGTTACGTTCGGGGGAACGAGCAGTACTTC.

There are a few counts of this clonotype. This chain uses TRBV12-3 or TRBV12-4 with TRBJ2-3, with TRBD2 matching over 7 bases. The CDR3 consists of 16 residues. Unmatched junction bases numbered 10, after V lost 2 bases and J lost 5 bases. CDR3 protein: CASSLQGGGKRDTQYF. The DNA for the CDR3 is TGTGCCAGCAGTTTACAAGGCGGGGGTAAACGAGATACGCAGTATTTT.

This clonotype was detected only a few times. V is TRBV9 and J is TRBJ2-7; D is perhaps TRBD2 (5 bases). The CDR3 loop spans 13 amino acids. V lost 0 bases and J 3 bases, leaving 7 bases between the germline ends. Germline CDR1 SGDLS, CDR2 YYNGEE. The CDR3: CASSVDTSYEQYF. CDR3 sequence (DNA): TGTGCCAGCAGCGTAGATACTAGCTACGAGCAGTACTTC.

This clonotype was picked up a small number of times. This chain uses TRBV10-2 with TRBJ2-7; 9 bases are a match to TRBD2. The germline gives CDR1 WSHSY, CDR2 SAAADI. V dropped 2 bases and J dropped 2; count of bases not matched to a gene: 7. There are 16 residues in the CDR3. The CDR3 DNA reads TGCGCCAGCAGTGAGAGTCCCGTAGCGGGGGCCTACGAGCAGTACTTC. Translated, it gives CASSESPVAGAYEQYF.

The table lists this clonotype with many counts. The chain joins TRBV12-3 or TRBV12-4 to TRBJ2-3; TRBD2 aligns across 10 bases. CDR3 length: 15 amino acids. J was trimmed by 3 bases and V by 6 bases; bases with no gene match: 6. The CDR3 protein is CASSFLAGETDTQYF. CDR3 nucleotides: TGTGCCAGCAGCTTTCTAGCGGGGGAGACAGATACGCAGTATTTT.

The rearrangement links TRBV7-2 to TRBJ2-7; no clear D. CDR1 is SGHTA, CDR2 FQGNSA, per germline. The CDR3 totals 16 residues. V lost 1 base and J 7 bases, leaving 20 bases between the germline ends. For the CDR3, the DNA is TGTGCCAGCAGCTTAGGTTGGGGATTGCGCGAGATAGAGCAGTACTTC. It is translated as CASSLGWGLREIEQYF.

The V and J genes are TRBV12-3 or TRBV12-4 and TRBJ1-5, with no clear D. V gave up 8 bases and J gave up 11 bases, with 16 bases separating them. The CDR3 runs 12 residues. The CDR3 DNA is TGTGCCAGCGGAAGGGAGTCGTTGACCCAGCATTTT. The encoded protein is CASGRESLTQHF.

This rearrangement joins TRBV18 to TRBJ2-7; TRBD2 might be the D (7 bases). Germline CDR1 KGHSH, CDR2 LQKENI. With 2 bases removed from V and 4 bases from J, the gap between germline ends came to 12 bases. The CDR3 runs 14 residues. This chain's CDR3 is CASSPEGGRYEQYF. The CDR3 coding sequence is TGTGCCAGCTCACCAGAGGGGGGGCGATACGAGCAGTACTTC.

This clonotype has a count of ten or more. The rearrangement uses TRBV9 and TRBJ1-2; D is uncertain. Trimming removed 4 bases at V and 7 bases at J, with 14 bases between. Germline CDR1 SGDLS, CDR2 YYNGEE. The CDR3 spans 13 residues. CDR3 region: CASSPNGRGGYTF. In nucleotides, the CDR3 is TGTGCCAGCAGCCCAAACGGACGGGGTGGCTACACCTTC.

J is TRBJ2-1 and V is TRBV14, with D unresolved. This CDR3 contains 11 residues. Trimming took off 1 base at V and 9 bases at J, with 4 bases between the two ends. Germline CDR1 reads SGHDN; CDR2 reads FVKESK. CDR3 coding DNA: TGTGCCAGCAGCCAAGCGCGTGAGCAGTTCTTC. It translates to CASSQAREQFF.

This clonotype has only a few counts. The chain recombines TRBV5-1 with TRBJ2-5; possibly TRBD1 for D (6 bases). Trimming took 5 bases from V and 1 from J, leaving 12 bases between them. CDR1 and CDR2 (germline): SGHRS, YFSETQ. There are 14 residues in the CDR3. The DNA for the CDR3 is TGCGCCAGCAGGGACACAGGGATCCAAGAGACCCAGTACTTC. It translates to CASRDTGIQETQYF.

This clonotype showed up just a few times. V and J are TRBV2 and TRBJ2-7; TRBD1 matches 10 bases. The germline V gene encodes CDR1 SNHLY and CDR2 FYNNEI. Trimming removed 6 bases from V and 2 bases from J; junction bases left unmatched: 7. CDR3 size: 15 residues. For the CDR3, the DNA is TGTGCCAGCAGCCTCCGGGACAGGGGTCCCTACGAGCAGTACTTC. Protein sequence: CASSLRDRGPYEQYF. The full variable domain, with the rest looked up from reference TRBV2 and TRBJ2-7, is EPEVTQTPSHQVTQMGQEVILRCVPISNHLYFYWYRQILGQKVEFLVSFYNNEISEKSEIFDDQFSVERPDGSNFTLKIRSTKLEDSAMYFCASSLRDRGPYEQYFGPGTRLTVT.

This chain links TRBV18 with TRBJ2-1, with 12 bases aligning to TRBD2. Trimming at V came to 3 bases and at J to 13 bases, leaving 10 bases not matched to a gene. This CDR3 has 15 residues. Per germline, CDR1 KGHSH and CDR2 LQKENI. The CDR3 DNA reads TGTGCCAGCTCACCGACTAGCGGGGGCCCCCAGATACAGTTCTTC. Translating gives CASSPTSGGPQIQFF.

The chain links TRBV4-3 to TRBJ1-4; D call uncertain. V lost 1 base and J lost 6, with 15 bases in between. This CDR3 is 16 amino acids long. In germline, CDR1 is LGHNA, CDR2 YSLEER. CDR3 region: CASSQGARRWDEKLFF. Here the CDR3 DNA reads TGCGCCAGCAGCCAAGGTGCCAGGCGGTGGGATGAAAAACTGTTTTTT.

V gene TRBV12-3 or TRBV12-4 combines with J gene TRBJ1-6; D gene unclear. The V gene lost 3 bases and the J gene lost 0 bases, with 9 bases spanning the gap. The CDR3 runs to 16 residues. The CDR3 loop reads CASSFGLGSYNSPLHF. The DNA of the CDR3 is TGTGCCAGCAGTTTTGGGTTGGGCTCCTATAATTCACCCCTCCACTTT.

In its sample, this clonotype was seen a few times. The DNA for the CDR3 is TGTGCCAGCAGCCGTCTGGATACTGAAGCTTTCTTT. This gives the protein CASSRLDTEAFF. This chain connects TRBV3-1 to TRBJ1-1; no firm D call. The CDR3 runs to 12 residues. Trimming took 4 bases from V and 5 from J, leaving 8 bases between them. Germline V gene lookup returns CDR1 LGHDT and CDR2 YNNKEL (reference sequence).

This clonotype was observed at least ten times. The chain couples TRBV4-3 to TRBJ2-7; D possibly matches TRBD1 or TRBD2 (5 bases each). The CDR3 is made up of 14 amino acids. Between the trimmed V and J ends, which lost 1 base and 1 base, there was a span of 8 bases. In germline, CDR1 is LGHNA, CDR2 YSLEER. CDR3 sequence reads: CASSQVWGSYEQYF. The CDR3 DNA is TGCGCCAGCAGCCAAGTTTGGGGGTCCTACGAGCAGTACTTC.